Sequencing of this T cell receptor beta chain was carried out in a study of Graves' ophthalmopathy and Graves' hyperthyroidism listed by TCRdb under 2018. Notes on the research overall: Peripheral blood was collected at initial diagnosis, prior to any treatment. The study used TCR beta repertoire signatures to distinguish Graves' ophthalmopathy from Graves' hyperthyroidism and to predict progression to ophthalmopathy. In total, approximately 140 blood samples were TCR-sequenced: around 42 ophthalmopathy, some 75 hyperthyroidism and about 17 hyperthyroidism-to-ophthalmopathy patients. To explore V-J signatures that distinguish ophthalmopathy from hyperthyroidism, a discovery set of 100 patients was enrolled, made up of some 41 with ophthalmopathy and under 65 with stable hyperthyroidism. An independent validation cohort comprised some 19 hyperthyroidism patients and about 16 patients who later progressed from hyperthyroidism to ophthalmopathy. In roughly 6 hyperthyroidism patients, T-cell repertoires of thyroid tissue and blood were compared. Once sampling was done, hyperthyroidism patients were given methimazole at a starting dose of 30 mg daily, while ophthalmopathy patients were given high-dose intravenous methylprednisolone. The 75 to 100 discovery patients were divided at random into training and test sets in a 7:3 ratio.

TCR beta CDR3 regions were amplified from RNA transcripts for repertoire sequencing. The first round was an RT-PCR using HTBI primers with the Qiagen OneStep RT-PCR kit, and this first round was followed by a second-round multiplex PCR, then size selection and purification. Libraries were sequenced paired-end with 100 bp reads on an Illumina HiSeq2000. Turning to the authors' computational methods: SOAPnuke was used to process the reads, throwing out any read that had adapters, had uncalled bases, had a mean Phred below 15, or lacked an exact constant-primer or identifier match. High-quality paired reads were merged with COPE v1.2.5. Unique nucleotide sequences were defined as clonotypes and aligned to IMGT TRB V, D and J references using MiTCR v1.1. Analysis was restricted to V-J combinations with a frequency above 0.0001, which covered roughly 99% of repertoires. For each V-J combination, a TCR clonal expansion and chaos score was defined as the ratio of F50 clonal expansion to chaos observed in the TCRdist matrix. Welch's t-statistics and random forest were used to reduce the features to 10 to 15 V-J combinations, which were then used as input to a naive Bayes classifier. The similarity between thyroid and blood repertoires was quantified using the Morisita-Horn index. TCRdb reworked the public reads: Q25 trimming with fastp, MiXCR clone assembly, productive beta chains retained. Records with the same CDR3 protein are collapsed into one entry carrying the most frequent genes and DNA. The V and J calls and clone size are TCRdb's, not the authors'. Present in this sample are 350,000 to 400,000 distinct CDR3 sequences, around 19% of which were seen just once. More than 1.5% of the sample goes to the ten largest clones.

V trim: 6 bases; J trim: 4 bases; unmatched bases: 11. From the germline V gene, CDR1 is MDHEN and CDR2 is SYDVKM. The CDR3 sequence holds 16 residues, the cysteine and phenylalanine included. Only CDR3 DNA is held: 48 bases, read in frame from base 1. Ophthalmopathy patients had moderately to severely active disease, Clinical Activity Score of at least 3, NOSPECS grade of at least 4, and disease duration under 3 months. Anyone with other autoimmune diseases, uncontrolled infections, pregnancy or lactation was excluded from the study. Clinical symptoms, serum thyroxine, TRAb, thyroid ultrasound and orbital computed tomography were used for diagnosis. Ficoll-Paque density gradient centrifugation was used to isolate PBMCs from about 9 ml of fresh peripheral blood. Trizol reagent was used to extract the total RNA, and its quality was then checked on an Agilent 2100 Bioanalyzer. This clonotype was recorded at least ten times. The antigen this receptor binds is unknown. No much larger clone is present one base from it, and per-base qualities are unavailable.

Beyond this particular receptor, the publication reports: No statistical method was used to set the sample size in advance, and the investigators knew which group each participant was assigned to. In validation, the model predicted ophthalmopathy progression with over 60% sensitivity and 72.22% specificity; some 13 predicted patients were CT-confirmed with GO in a median of approximately six months. Most expanded thyroid clonotypes with frequency above 0.001 were also detected in blood, suggesting blood repertoires may reflect the thyroid immune response. In cross-validation, the 13-signature model distinguished ophthalmopathy from stable hyperthyroidism with approximately 88% sensitivity and about 81% specificity, and in the test set the corresponding values were about 80% and 75%.

This TCR came from a young woman with Graves' ophthalmopathy. Donor details come from another sample of the same person, matched by shared clones. The sample comprised peripheral blood. The chain is assembled from TRBV28 and TRBJ2-2; a stretch of 7 junction bases matches TRBD2. The nucleotides are TGTGCCAGCAGCCCCGCCGCGACGGGGGGCACCGGGGAGCTGTTTTTT. This gives the protein CASSPAATGGTGELFF.